This is a list of T cell receptor beta chains from one sample in a study of blood T cell repertoires in COVID-19. Profiled with immunoSEQ multiplex PCR; TCRdb holds only in-frame clones, not every one. The sample has 200,000 to 300,000 clones; about nine tenths are singletons. Sequencing used PBMCs or T cells enriched from blood (not recorded which). Receptor source: a woman between 40 and 55 years old with acute COVID-19. The CDR3 runs from the conserved cysteine through the conserved F or W. The D gene is left open where the match is weak. Clone size is not always given. Where it is, it says once, few, many or a class for expanded clones.

.,.,TRBV5-8,TRBJ1-1,TGTGCCAGCACCCTCCCCGGGGGAAACACTGAAGCTTTCTTT,CASTLPGGNTEAFF
.,TRBD2,TRBV29-1,TRBJ2-3,TGCAGCGCTGGGTCGGGGGGACGCACAGATACGCAGTATTTT,CSAGSGGRTDTQYF
.,TRBD1,TRBV7-2,TRBJ2-1,TGTGCCAGCAGCAAATCCGGGACAGATCCCGGGTACAATGAGCAGTTCTTC,CASSKSGTDPGYNEQFF
.,TRBD2,TRBV5-5,TRBJ2-2,TGTGCCAGCAGCTTGTTCGCGGGAGCGAACACCGGGGAGCTGTTTTTT,CASSLFAGANTGELFF
.,.,TRBV13,TRBJ1-1,TGTGCCAGCACCTCCGGGGGGCTGTGGACTGAAGCTTTCTTT,CASTSGGLWTEAFF
.,.,TRBV4-3,TRBJ1-3,TGCGCCAGCAGCCAAGGGGGCGGAACTGGAAACACCATATATTTT,CASSQGGGTGNTIYF
.,TRBD1,TRBV7-7,TRBJ2-3,TGTGCCAGCAGCCCGGACAGGGGCCCCACATATACGCAGTATTTT,CASSPDRGPTYTQYF
.,.,TRBV10-3,TRBJ2-7,TGTGCCATCGGTGGGGGCACCTACGAGCAGTACTTC,CAIGGGTYEQYF
.,TRBD1,TRBV29-1,TRBJ1-2,TGCAGCGTTGTGGGGACAGAGGCGGGCTATGGCTACACCTTC,CSVVGTEAGYGYTF
.,.,TRBV7-9,TRBJ1-1,TGTGCCAGCAGCTTAGTCAGAGGGAGGGACACTGAAGCTTTCTTT,CASSLVRGRDTEAFF
.,.,TRBV27,TRBJ2-2,TGTGCCAGCAGTTTCGTGGGGCGGGGACAGAAGGACGGGGAGCTGTTTTTT,CASSFVGRGQKDGELFF
once,.,TRBV24-1,TRBJ1-2,TGTGCCACCAGTGATCAGGCCTTTAGGGGCTACACCTTC,CATSDQAFRGYTF
once,TRBD2,TRBV29-1,TRBJ2-1,TGCAGTGTGACCGGGACTAGCGGCCCTAACAATGAGCAGTTCTTC,CSVTGTSGPNNEQFF
.,.,TRBV30,TRBJ2-6,TGTGCCTGGAATGTTCGAGGTGGGGCCAACGTCCTGACTTTC,CAWNVRGGANVLTF
.,.,TRBV5-1,TRBJ2-7,TGCGCCAGCAGCTCCTACAGTGGTCCCTACGAGCAGTACTTC,CASSSYSGPYEQYF
.,TRBD1,TRBV7-2,TRBJ2-1,TGTGCCAGCAGCTCACGCCCCGGGACAGGGTCCTACAATGAGCAGTTCTTC,CASSSRPGTGSYNEQFF
few,TRBD1,TRBV27,TRBJ1-5,TGTGCCAGCAGTTTAGCAGGGGGTCGAAGCAATCAGCCCCAGCATTTT,CASSLAGGRSNQPQHF
.,.,TRBV24-1,TRBJ1-6,TGTGCCACCAGTGATTCTTTTGCCAGGGCCGATAATTCACCCCTCCACTTT,CATSDSFARADNSPLHF
once,TRBD2,TRBV3-1/TRBV3-2,TRBJ2-1,TGTGCCAGCAGCCAAGAGGATCGTGTAGCGGGAGGGAGGGTCCACAATGAGCAGTTCTTC,CASSQEDRVAGGRVHNEQFF
.,TRBD1,TRBV6-5,TRBJ2-7,TGTGCCAGCAGACGGGACAGGGCAGGAGAGCAGTACTTC,CASRRDRAGEQYF
once,.,TRBV12-3/TRBV12-4,TRBJ1-5,TGTGCCAGCAGGGGCGGAGGGACCCAGCCCCAGCATTTT,CASRGGGTQPQHF
.,TRBD1,TRBV7-8,TRBJ2-5,TGTGCCAGCAGCTTAGGTGGGGGACAGGGGAGATGGTTGTGGACCCAGTACTTC,CASSLGGGQGRWLWTQYF
.,.,TRBV5-1,TRBJ1-1,TGCGCCAGCAGCTCGGGAGGCGGGGGGACTGAAGCTTTCTTT,CASSSGGGGTEAFF
.,.,TRBV7-2,TRBJ2-3,TGTGCCAGCAGCTTAACGGGGTATGATACGCAGTATTTT,CASSLTGYDTQYF
.,.,TRBV10-3,TRBJ1-1,TGTGCCATCAGTGAGCGGGCCTCGACAGGGAACACTGAAGCTTTCTTT,CAISERASTGNTEAFF
.,TRBD2,TRBV7-2,TRBJ2-2,TGTGCCAGCAGCTCAGGGACTAGCGCGAACACCGGGGAGCTGTTTTTT,CASSSGTSANTGELFF
.,TRBD2,TRBV12-3/TRBV12-4,TRBJ2-7,TGTGCCAGCAGTCTCGGGACTATCGAGCAGTACTTC,CASSLGTIEQYF
.,.,TRBV29-1,TRBJ1-4,TGCAGCGTCAGGGCCTCGAATGAAAAACTGTTTTTT,CSVRASNEKLFF
.,.,TRBV7-2,TRBJ1-2,TGTGCCAGCAGCTTAGGCAGGGCCAGGGGCTACACCTTC,CASSLGRARGYTF
.,.,TRBV6-5,TRBJ1-1,TGTGCCAGCAGTTACACCGAGTCGGCTGAAGCTTTCTTT,CASSYTESAEAFF
.,.,TRBV19,TRBJ2-2,TGTGCCAGTAGTCGCGGGTACGACACCGGGGAGCTGTTTTTT,CASSRGYDTGELFF
.,.,TRBV19,TRBJ2-7,TGTGCCAGTAAAAGTCCGAGCTACGAGCAGTACTTC,CASKSPSYEQYF
.,.,TRBV19,TRBJ1-5,TGTGCCAGTAGTATATCGGGGGAGGGTCAGCCCCAGCATTTT,CASSISGEGQPQHF
.,.,TRBV18,TRBJ2-7,TGTGCCAGCTCACCAACTTCATACGAGCAGTACTTC,CASSPTSYEQYF
.,TRBD1,TRBV30,TRBJ1-3,TGTGCCTGGACCCGCCCGGACAGGGGGCTCCTCTCTGGAAACACCATATATTTT,CAWTRPDRGLLSGNTIYF
once,.,TRBV27,TRBJ2-1,TGTGCCAGCAGTTTCGTTGCGGGTTTGGGTGAGCAGTTCTTC,CASSFVAGLGEQFF
.,.,TRBV27,TRBJ1-1,TGTGCCAGCAGCCCTTTAGGGACTGACACTGAAGCTTTCTTT,CASSPLGTDTEAFF
.,TRBD1,TRBV29-1,TRBJ1-2,TGCAGCGTTGAGCCCCGACAGGGGGCTAGCTATGGCTACACCTTC,CSVEPRQGASYGYTF
.,.,TRBV30,TRBJ1-1,TGTGCCTGGGTAGCCGGGGGGGCGGGGAACACTGAAGCTTTCTTT,CAWVAGGAGNTEAFF
once,.,TRBV11-2,TRBJ2-2,TGTGCCAGCAGCTTAGTCCCGGGTGACACCGGGGAGCTGTTTTTT,CASSLVPGDTGELFF
.,.,TRBV30,TRBJ1-2,TGTGCCTGGAGTGCCGCCGGTCCTGGCTACACCTTC,CAWSAAGPGYTF
.,TRBD1,TRBV6-5,TRBJ1-2,TGTGCCAGCAGTTACGGGGACAGGGGGCAAGGCTACACCTTC,CASSYGDRGQGYTF
.,.,TRBV6-5,TRBJ1-4,TGTGCCAGCAGTTACTTACCCGGGACTGCTAATGAAAAACTGTTTTTT,CASSYLPGTANEKLFF
.,TRBD1,TRBV30,TRBJ1-3,TGTGCCTGGAGTTTGGCAGGGGGCTCTGGAAACACCATATATTTT,CAWSLAGGSGNTIYF
.,.,TRBV7-2,TRBJ2-2,TGTGCCAGCAGCTTATTTTCGGGGAGAACCGGGGAGCTGTTTTTT,CASSLFSGRTGELFF
.,TRBD1,TRBV7-9,TRBJ1-3,TGTGCCAGCAGCTTTAACAGGGGGATGTATTTT,CASSFNRGMYF
.,.,TRBV2,TRBJ2-5,TGTGCCAGCAGTGATTGGCGGGGCGGTATGAAGGAGACCCAGTACTTC,CASSDWRGGMKETQYF
once,TRBD1,TRBV6-5,TRBJ1-2,TGTGCCAGCAGTTGGGACAGGAAGGGAGGGCACTATGGCTACACCTTC,CASSWDRKGGHYGYTF
.,.,TRBV5-1,TRBJ1-1,TGCGCCAGCAGCCACGGGTCGCCGGCCACTGAAGCTTTCTTT,CASSHGSPATEAFF
.,.,TRBV9,TRBJ2-1,TGTGCCAGCAGCGTCCGGAACAGCTACAATGAGCAGTTCTTC,CASSVRNSYNEQFF
.,TRBD1,TRBV4-1,TRBJ1-2,TGCGCCAGCAGCCCTGAACAGGGGGCGACTTTCGGCTACACCTTC,CASSPEQGATFGYTF